The source of this T cell receptor beta chain is a study of T cell responses to AZD1222 COVID-19 vaccine. The table came from immunoSEQ multiplex PCR; TCRdb's copy has only in-frame clones and leaves some out. The sample carries some 97,000 clones, about 85% recorded once. Study-wide results and caveats: Seropositive status at baseline applied to only six AZD1222 recipients.

The CDR3 sequence is 13 residues long. Trimming cost V 5 bases and J 7 bases, with 14 bases left between them. Per the germline V gene, CDR1 is LNHDA and CDR2 is SQIVND (reference sequence). In regard to this clone: What it binds is unknown.

The sample in question was peripheral blood, obtained on day 0 of AZD1222 vaccination. The chain carries TRBV19 and TRBJ1-2; TRBD1 is a possible D gene (5 bases). The sequence was collected from an adult in good health. CDR3: CASSQGGRPGYTF. CDR3 nucleotide sequence: TGTGCCAGTAGTCAGGGCGGTCGTCCTGGCTACACCTTC.